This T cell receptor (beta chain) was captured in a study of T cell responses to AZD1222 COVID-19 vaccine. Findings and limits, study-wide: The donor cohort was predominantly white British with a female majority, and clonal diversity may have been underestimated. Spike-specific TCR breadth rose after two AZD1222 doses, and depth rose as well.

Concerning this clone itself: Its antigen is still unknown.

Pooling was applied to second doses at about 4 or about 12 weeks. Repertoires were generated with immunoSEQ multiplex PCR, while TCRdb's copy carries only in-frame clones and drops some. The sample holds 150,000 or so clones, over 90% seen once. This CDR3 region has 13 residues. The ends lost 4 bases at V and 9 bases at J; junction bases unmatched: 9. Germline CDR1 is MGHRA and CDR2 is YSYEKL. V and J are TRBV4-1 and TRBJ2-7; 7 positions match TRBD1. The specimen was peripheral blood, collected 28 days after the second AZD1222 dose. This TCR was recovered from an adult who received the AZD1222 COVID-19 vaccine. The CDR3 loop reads CASSLGTAQGQYF. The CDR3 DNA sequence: TGCGCCAGCAGCCTAGGGACAGCTCAGGGGCAGTACTTC.